Each of the 3 T cell receptor beta chains below was sequenced from the same sample in a study of cytomegalovirus exposure and HLA in healthy donors. Primers for the PCR totalled 60 Vbeta and 13 Jbeta. The protocol was immunoSEQ multiplex PCR, while the TCRdb copy is restricted to in-frame clones and leaves out a portion. Of 150,000 to 200,000 clones in the sample, 55% to 65% are singletons; the top ten hold under 3%. Sequenced: PBMCs. Every receptor here comes from a man aged 35 to 55 in good health and CMV-seronegative.

V is TRBV5-1 and J is TRBJ2-2; TRBD2 matches 9 bases. In germline, CDR1 is SGHRS, CDR2 YFSETQ. Trimming removed 4 bases from V and 3 bases from J; junction bases left unmatched: 7. The CDR3 contains 16 residues. CDR3 in amino acids: CASSTGLASYTGELFF. CDR3 sequence (DNA): TGCGCCAGCAGCACCGGACTAGCGAGTTACACCGGGGAGCTGTTTTTT.

CDR3 protein: CASSPHARQGNTEAFF. The CDR3 DNA reads as TGTGCCAGCAGCCCCCATGCCAGGCAGGGGAACACTGAAGCTTTCTTT. This chain links TRBV7-2 with TRBJ1-1, with D possibly being TRBD1 (5 bases). Looked up from germline, CDR1 is SGHTA and CDR2 is FQGNSA. There are 16 residues in the CDR3. V lost 5 bases to trimming and J lost 1 base, with 17 bases between them.

This clone appeared a few times. The chain has TRBV4-2 and TRBJ1-2, with D possibly TRBD1 on 5 matching bases. The CDR3 runs to 13 residues. Germline lookup yields CDR1 LGHNA and CDR2 YNFKEQ. V lost 5 bases and J 8 bases, leaving 15 bases between the germline ends. The DNA of the CDR3 is TGTGCCAGCAGCTTGGGTAGGGGTGGCGGCTACACCTTC. Amino acids: CASSLGRGGGYTF.